The 24 T cell receptor beta chains below come from one sample, sequenced in a study of OX40 agonist ivuxolimab in advanced cancers. Sequencing was performed with immunoSEQ multiplex PCR; in TCRdb, only in-frame clones are kept and a portion is missing. This sample has some 96,000 clones, with just under 85% found just once. Sequences were derived from CD4+ or CD8+ T cells sorted from blood, sampled in a trial of the OX40 agonist ivuxolimab. The receptor set was obtained from an adult with an advanced solid tumor such as melanoma, head and neck, liver or kidney cancer.

The chain has TRBV2 and TRBJ2-5; 10 bases agree with TRBD1. Per germline, CDR1 SNHLY and CDR2 FYNNEI. The CDR3 runs 15 residues. J lost 3 bases, V lost 5 bases, and 6 bases had no gene match. The CDR3 reads CASSTGTGDKETQYF. CDR3 bases: TGTGCCAGCAGTACCGGGACAGGGGATAAAGAGACCCAGTACTTC.

The J gene is TRBJ2-3, the V gene TRBV9, with TRBD2 matching 7 bases. Germline V gene lookup returns CDR1 SGDLS and CDR2 YYNGEE. The CDR3 is 17 residues long. With 1 base clipped from V and 6 bases from J, the junction kept 14 bases outside the gene matches. In nucleotides, the CDR3 is TGTGCCAGCAGCGTATCCCCGGGGGGATTTTCGACCGATACGCAGTATTTT. Its protein is CASSVSPGGFSTDTQYF.

The chain employs TRBV15 and TRBJ1-1; D may be TRBD1 (6 bases). V shed 3 bases and J shed 5 bases, with 13 bases lying between them. The CDR3 spans 14 residues. Germline V CDR1 and CDR2: LNHNV, YYDKDF (reference sequence). The CDR3 DNA reads TGTGCCACCAGCAGGGGGGCGTTGGGTACTGAAGCTTTCTTT. Protein: CATSRGALGTEAFF.

A single count supports this clone. J is TRBJ1-5 and V is TRBV5-1; 11 nucleotides align to TRBD1. The V gene's germline CDR1 is SGHRS and CDR2 YFSETQ. This CDR3 comprises 15 residues. V dropped 4 bases and J dropped 6; count of bases not matched to a gene: 6. The CDR3 nucleotides are TGCGCCAGCAGCCCGGGACAGGGGGGCCCTCAGCCCCAGCATTTT. Translated: CASSPGQGGPQPQHF.

CDR3 coding DNA: TGTGCCAGCAGCAAAGGGGGGAACACTGAAGCTTTCTTT. It is translated as CASSKGGNTEAFF. This chain connects TRBV7-2 to TRBJ1-1; D may be TRBD1 (6 bases). The CDR3 is 13 residues long. V gave up 5 bases and J gave up 1 base, with 8 bases separating them. The germline CDR1 and CDR2 sequences are SGHTA and FQGNSA.

V and J are TRBV6-5 and TRBJ2-7, with 8 bases identical to TRBD2. Germline V lookup: CDR1 MNHEY, CDR2 SVGAGI. The junction had 8 bases not matched to a gene; V was cut back by 4 bases and J by 6 bases. The CDR3 covers 14 residues. Here the CDR3 DNA reads TGTGCCAGCAGTTTCCCGGGACTAGGTAGCGAGCAGTACTTC. Protein product: CASSFPGLGSEQYF.

The rearrangement joins TRBV10-1 to TRBJ1-2, with D perhaps TRBD1 (5 bases). The V gene lost 0 bases and the J gene lost 3 bases, with 17 bases spanning the gap. In germline, CDR1 is WNHNN, CDR2 SYGVQD (reference sequence). The CDR3 spans 17 residues. CDR3 nucleotides: TGCGCCAGCAGTGAGTCGGGAAACGGGGGAAATCACTATGGCTACACCTTC. This sequence encodes CASSESGNGGNHYGYTF.

The CDR3 nucleotides read TGTGCCAGCAGCTCACCACCCCCCGTTAACAATGAGCAGTTCTTC. This translates into CASSSPPPVNNEQFF. This chain uses TRBV7-2 with TRBJ2-1; D gene ambiguous. Between the trimmed V and J ends, which lost 4 bases and 5 bases, there was a span of 15 bases. Per the germline V gene, CDR1 is SGHTA and CDR2 is FQGNSA. The CDR3 is 15 residues long. The entire variable domain, with the rest obtained from reference TRBV7-2 and TRBJ2-1, is as follows: GAGVSQSPSNKVTEKGKDVELRCDPISGHTALYWYRQSLGQGLEFLIYFQGNSAPDKSGLPSDRFSAERTGGSVSTLTIQRTQQEDSAVYLCASSSPPPVNNEQFFGPGTRLTVL.

This CDR3 reads CASSLDAGSYNEQFF. The CDR3, as DNA: TGCGCCAGCAGCTTGGATGCAGGGTCCTACAATGAGCAGTTCTTC. V is TRBV5-1 and J is TRBJ2-1; D perhaps matches TRBD1 (5 bases). The CDR3 is 15 residues long. The germline V and J ends were trimmed by 0 bases and 1 base, with 8 bases remaining between them. CDR1 SGHRS and CDR2 YFSETQ come from the germline V gene.

The J gene is TRBJ2-7, the V gene TRBV7-2; TRBD2 agrees at 10 bases. The CDR3 has 16 amino acids. The germline gives CDR1 SGHTA, CDR2 FQGNSA. The V segment lost 5 bases and the J segment 5 bases; nucleotides outside the gene matches: 12. CDR3 protein: CASSRGASGRENEQYF. The CDR3 DNA is TGTGCCAGCAGCCGAGGGGCTAGCGGGAGAGAAAACGAGCAGTACTTC.

The chain recombines TRBV7-9 with TRBJ1-2; D gene uncertain. CDR1 and CDR2 from the germline V gene are SEHNR and FQNEAQ (reference sequence). CDR3 length: 14 residues. V was clipped by 4 bases and J by 8 bases, with 17 bases between them. The CDR3 spells CASSSRSDLDGYTF. The DNA of the CDR3 is TGTGCCAGCAGCTCGCGGTCGGACTTGGACGGCTACACCTTC. Together with reference TRBV7-9 and TRBJ1-2, the CDR3 gives the full variable domain: DTGVSQNPRHKITKRGQNVTFRCDPISEHNRLYWYRQTLGQGPEFLTYFQNEAQLEKSRLLSDRFSAERPKGSFSTLEIQRTEQGDSAMYLCASSSRSDLDGYTFGSGTRLTVV.

This clone was counted only a few times. J is TRBJ2-2 and V is TRBV4-3, with 8 nucleotides matching TRBD2. Germline trimming cut 2 bases from V and 3 bases from J; bases unmatched to any gene: 8. The CDR3 has 17 residues. In germline, CDR1 is LGHNA, CDR2 YSLEER. The CDR3 nucleotides read TGCGCCAGCAGCCAAACCCGCTCAGCGGGAGACACCGGGGAGCTGTTTTTT. This codes for CASSQTRSAGDTGELFF.

This rearrangement joins TRBV30 to TRBJ2-7, with 7 bases fitting TRBD1. Per the germline V gene, CDR1 is GTSNPN and CDR2 is SVGIG (reference sequence). CDR3 length: 14 residues. Trimming took 2 bases from V and 0 from J; bases not matched to a gene: 4. CDR3 sequence reads: CAWSQGERSYEQYF. The CDR3 coding sequence is TGTGCCTGGAGTCAGGGGGAACGCTCCTACGAGCAGTACTTC. The whole variable domain, filled in from reference TRBV30 and TRBJ2-7, reads SQTIHQWPATLVQPVGSPLSLECTVEGTSNPNLYWYRQAAGRGLQLLFYSVGIGQISSEVPQNLSASRPQDRQFILSSKKLLLSDSGFYLCAWSQGERSYEQYFGPGTRLTVT.

This clone was seen only a few times. The J gene is TRBJ2-2, the V gene TRBV7-2, with D perhaps TRBD1 (6 bases). This CDR3 region has 14 residues. Germline V gives CDR1 SGHTA, CDR2 FQGNSA. Between the trimmed V and J ends, which lost 5 bases and 5 bases, there was a span of 12 bases. The CDR3 DNA sequence: TGTGCCAGCAGCAGACAAACAGGGACCGGGGAGCTGTTTTTT. Protein: CASSRQTGTGELFF.

V gene TRBV6-1 combines with J gene TRBJ2-7; D unresolved. The V gene's germline CDR1 is MNHNS and CDR2 SASEGT. The V end was cut by 10 bases, the J end by 4 bases, with 14 bases between. CDR3 length: 12 residues. The CDR3: CATLRSEYEQYF. CDR3 sequence (DNA): TGTGCCACCCTCCGGAGTGAATACGAGCAGTACTTC.

The J gene is TRBJ2-7, the V gene TRBV6-5, with a weak D call TRBD1 (6 bases). This CDR3 has 14 residues. The germline CDR1 and CDR2 sequences are MNHEY and SVGAGI. Trimming pared 7 bases from V and 7 bases from J, leaving 20 bases between. The CDR3 reads CASIPLVGGGEQYF. The DNA for the CDR3 is TGTGCCAGCATCCCACTAGTAGGGGGTGGGGAGCAGTACTTC.

The V call is TRBV6-5, the J call TRBJ2-1; 9 bases fit TRBD1. The CDR3 runs to 15 residues. V dropped 6 bases and J dropped 1; count of bases not matched to a gene: 4. Germline values: CDR1 MNHEY, CDR2 SVGAGI. CDR3 protein: CASRPTGGSYNEQFF. In nucleotides, the CDR3 is TGTGCCAGCAGGCCGACAGGGGGGTCCTACAATGAGCAGTTCTTC.

The chain has TRBV19 and TRBJ2-2; the D gene is possibly TRBD2 (5 bases). The germline V gene has CDR1 LNHDA and CDR2 SQIVND (reference sequence). The CDR3 has 14 amino acids. V was shortened by 6 bases and J by 3 bases, with 11 bases between the two germline ends. CDR3 in amino acids: CASRSGWDTGELFF. CDR3 DNA: TGTGCCAGTAGATCGGGGTGGGACACCGGGGAGCTGTTTTTT.

The chain employs TRBV10-3 and TRBJ1-1; maybe TRBD1 (6 bases). The CDR3 length is 16 residues. Between the trimmed V and J ends, which lost 6 bases and 1 base, there was a span of 18 bases. Germline V gene sequence: CDR1 ENHRY, CDR2 SYGVKD. The CDR3 is CAIRASQGIGNTEAFF. CDR3 nucleotides: TGTGCCATCAGGGCCTCACAGGGAATAGGGAACACTGAAGCTTTCTTT.

The chain couples TRBV14 to TRBJ2-7; D perhaps matches TRBD2 (5 bases). V gave up 2 bases and J gave up 0 bases, with 23 bases separating them. This CDR3 is built from 19 residues. CDR1 is SGHDN and CDR2 is FVKESK in the germline V gene. The CDR3 spells CASSQRSLLVSTSSYEQYF. The CDR3 coding sequence is TGTGCCAGCAGCCAACGATCTCTGCTGGTCTCAACTAGCTCCTACGAGCAGTACTTC.

The rearrangement links TRBV6-1 to TRBJ1-5; D gene uncertain. Trimming pared 1 base from V and 0 bases from J, leaving 1 base between. The CDR3 is 13 residues long. The germline V gene encodes CDR1 MNHNS and CDR2 SASEGT. The CDR3 spells CASSEGSNQPQHF. The CDR3 nucleotides read TGTGCCAGCAGTGAAGGTAGCAATCAGCCCCAGCATTTT.

The chain uses TRBV9 and TRBJ2-5; 9 bases are shared with TRBD2. Unmatched junction bases numbered 8, after V lost 0 bases and J lost 5 bases. This CDR3 contains 16 residues. The germline gives CDR1 SGDLS, CDR2 YYNGEE. DNA for the CDR3: TGTGCCAGCAGCGTAGGCGGGGGGGAGGGTATCGAGACCCAGTACTTC. It yields the protein CASSVGGGEGIETQYF.

The chain recombines TRBV11-2 with TRBJ2-7; D is possibly TRBD2 (5 bases). The germline gives CDR1 SGHAT, CDR2 FQNNGV. The CDR3 has 13 amino acids. Trimming stripped 1 base from V and 5 bases from J, with 9 bases between. The CDR3 sequence: CASSLGEGNEQYF. Here the CDR3 DNA reads TGTGCCAGCAGCTTAGGCGAGGGTAACGAGCAGTACTTC.

The chain links TRBV29-1 to TRBJ1-4, with a weak D call TRBD1 (5 bases). The CDR3 runs 15 residues. The germline V gene has CDR1 SQVTM and CDR2 ANQGSEA. Trimming pared 4 bases from V and 2 bases from J, leaving 14 bases between. CDR3 region: CSVGSGGATNEKLFF. CDR3 DNA: TGCAGCGTTGGGTCGGGCGGGGCCACTAATGAAAAACTGTTTTTT.